Below, 6 T cell receptor beta chains from the same sample are listed, as sequenced in a study of a mutant IDH1 vaccine in newly diagnosed glioma. Assay: immunoSEQ multiplex PCR; the TCRdb copy retains only in-frame clones and omits some. This table has around 39,000 clones, 70% to 85% appearing once. This sample's time point: week 23, last vaccination. Every vaccine dose comprised 300 ug of mutant IDH1 20-mer peptide plus topical imiquimod. These receptors' antigens are unknown. Here the sequenced sample was PBMCs, taken from a glioma patient whose treatment included an IDH1 peptide vaccine. The receptors originated from a woman aged 18-29 years with glioma. Some clones in this sample may be carry-over from other donors' samples.

The rearrangement links TRBV5-1 to TRBJ2-1; TRBD2 aligns across 11 bases. The germline gives CDR1 SGHRS, CDR2 YFSETQ. Trimming removed 4 bases from V and 5 bases from J; junction bases left unmatched: 5. The CDR3 sequence is 15 residues long. CDR3 coding DNA: TGCGCCAGCAGCCATAGCGGGGGGGCTAACAATGAGCAGTTCTTC. Residues: CASSHSGGANNEQFF.

The J gene is TRBJ2-7, the V gene TRBV7-8, with 11 nucleotides matching TRBD2. Losses at the gene ends were 8 bases for V and 0 bases for J; bases not matched to a gene: 6. This CDR3 is 15 amino acids long. The germline CDR1 and CDR2 sequences are SGHVS and FQNEAQ. The CDR3 sequence is CASALAGGGSYEQYF. CDR3 DNA: TGTGCCAGCGCATTAGCGGGAGGGGGCTCCTACGAGCAGTACTTC. The full variable domain, in which reference TRBV7-8 and TRBJ2-7 provide the parts outside the CDR3, is GAGVSQSPRYKVAKRGQDVALRCDPISGHVSLFWYQQALGQGPEFLTYFQNEAQLDKSGLPSDRFFAERPEGSVSTLKIQRTQQEDSAVYLCASALAGGGSYEQYFGPGTRLTVT.

The genes are TRBV2 and TRBJ2-7; TRBD1 aligns across 7 bases. Trimming at V came to 6 bases and at J to 6 bases, leaving 2 bases not matched to a gene. The CDR3 spans 11 residues. The germline V gene has CDR1 SNHLY and CDR2 FYNNEI. DNA of the CDR3: TGTGCCAGCAGAACAGGGGTCGAGCAGTACTTC. It specifies CASRTGVEQYF.

V and J are TRBV29-1 and TRBJ2-5; 9 bases are a match to TRBD2. The CDR3 is 16 amino acids. Trimming took 1 base from V and 4 from J; bases not matched to a gene: 10. The germline CDR1 and CDR2 sequences are SQVTM and ANQGSEA. The CDR3 here is CSVEVRRGGIGETQYF. The CDR3 bases are TGCAGCGTTGAAGTTAGGCGGGGGGGGATAGGAGAGACCCAGTACTTC.

J is TRBJ2-7 and V is TRBV19, with TRBD1 identical over 10 bases. CDR3 size: 15 residues. V gave up 3 bases and J gave up 2 bases; unmatched junction bases: 4. Germline V gene lookup returns CDR1 LNHDA and CDR2 SQIVND (reference sequence). The CDR3 protein is CASSIFGTGAYEQYF. The CDR3, as DNA: TGTGCCAGTAGTATCTTTGGGACAGGGGCCTACGAGCAGTACTTC.

This chain uses TRBV5-4 with TRBJ2-7, with TRBD2 identical over 8 bases. The ends lost 4 bases at V and 4 bases at J; junction bases unmatched: 10. Germline V gene lookup returns CDR1 SGHNT and CDR2 YYREEE (reference sequence). CDR3 length: 15 amino acids. The CDR3 spells CASSAVREGLYEQYF. The CDR3 DNA sequence: TGTGCCAGCAGCGCCGTCCGGGAGGGCCTTTACGAGCAGTACTTC. Combining the CDR3 with reference TRBV5-4 and TRBJ2-7 gives the whole variable domain ETGVTQSPTHLIKTRGQQVTLRCSSQSGHNTVSWYQQALGQGPQFIFQYYREEENGRGNFPPRFSGLQFPNYSSELNVNALELDDSALYLCASSAVREGLYEQYFGPGTRLTVT.